This TCR beta chain was found in a study of hypomethylating agent response in myelodysplastic syndrome. Study-level background: Mean age was 72.2 +/- 6.3 years; diploid cytogenetics predominated. Study observations and caveats: Responders gained more novel clonotypes; non-responders had more contracted clonotypes after treatment.

Regarding this clone: Its cognate antigen is unknown.

Germline V lookup: CDR1 MNHEY, CDR2 SVGAGI. Trimming at V came to 6 bases and at J to 2 bases, leaving 5 bases not matched to a gene. The CDR3 loop spans 14 amino acids. Bulk bone marrow was analyzed without sorting T-cell subsets. Here immunoSEQ multiplex PCR was the method, and the copy in TCRdb shows in-frame clones only, minus some. The table lists roughly 3,500 clones, roughly 82% of them singletons. The clonotype was recovered from a human donor with myelodysplastic syndrome. This rearrangement joins TRBV6-5 to TRBJ2-7, with TRBD1 matching 9 bases. The sample here was bone marrow, taken before or after starting hypomethylating agent treatment for myelodysplastic syndrome (not recorded which). CDR3 bases: TGTGCCAGCAGCGGGGACAGGGCACCCTACGAGCAGTACTTC. Translated: CASSGDRAPYEQYF.